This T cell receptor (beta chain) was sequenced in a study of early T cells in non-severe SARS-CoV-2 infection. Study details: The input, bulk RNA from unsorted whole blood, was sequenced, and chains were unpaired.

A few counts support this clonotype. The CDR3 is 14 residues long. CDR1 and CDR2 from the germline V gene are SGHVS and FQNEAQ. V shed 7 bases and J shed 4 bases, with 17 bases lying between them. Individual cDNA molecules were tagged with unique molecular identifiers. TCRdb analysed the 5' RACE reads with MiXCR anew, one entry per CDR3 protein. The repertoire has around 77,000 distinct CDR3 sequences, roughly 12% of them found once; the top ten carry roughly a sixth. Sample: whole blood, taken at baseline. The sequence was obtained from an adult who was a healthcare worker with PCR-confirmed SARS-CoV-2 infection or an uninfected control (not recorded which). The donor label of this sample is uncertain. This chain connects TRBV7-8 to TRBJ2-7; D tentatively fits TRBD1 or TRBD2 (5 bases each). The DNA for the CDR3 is TGTGCCAGCACCTCCGGGAACAGGATGTACGAGCAGTACTTC. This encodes CASTSGNRMYEQYF. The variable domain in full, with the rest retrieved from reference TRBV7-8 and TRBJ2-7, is GAGVSQSPRYKVAKRGQDVALRCDPISGHVSLFWYQQALGQGPEFLTYFQNEAQLDKSGLPSDRFFAERPEGSVSTLKIQRTQQEDSAVYLCASTSGNRMYEQYFGPGTRLTVT.